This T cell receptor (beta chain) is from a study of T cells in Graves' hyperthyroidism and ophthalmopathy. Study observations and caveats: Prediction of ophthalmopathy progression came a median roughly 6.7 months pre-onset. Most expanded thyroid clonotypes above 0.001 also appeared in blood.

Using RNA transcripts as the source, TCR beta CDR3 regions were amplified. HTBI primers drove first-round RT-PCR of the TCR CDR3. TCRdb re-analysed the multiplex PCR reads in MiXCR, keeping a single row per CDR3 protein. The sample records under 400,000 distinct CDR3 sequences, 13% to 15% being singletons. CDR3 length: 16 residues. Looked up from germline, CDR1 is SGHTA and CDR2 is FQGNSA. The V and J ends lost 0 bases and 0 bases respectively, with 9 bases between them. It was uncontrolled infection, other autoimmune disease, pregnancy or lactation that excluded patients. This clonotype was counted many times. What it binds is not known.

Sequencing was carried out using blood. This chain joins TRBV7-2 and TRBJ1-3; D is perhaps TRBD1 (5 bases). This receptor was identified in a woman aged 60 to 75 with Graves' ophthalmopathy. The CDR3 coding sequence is TGTGCCAGCAGCTTAGCACAGGACCCCTCTGGAAACACCATATATTTT. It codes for CASSLAQDPSGNTIYF.